The clone carrying this TCR beta chain was detected only once. Antigen: not known. The data derive from a study of neoadjuvant anti-PD-1 for oral cavity cancer. Study information: Around day 43, patients without progression received a fourth nivolumab dose before surgery. Study results and limitations: Higher pretreatment blood Treg/Th17 ratios correlated with higher pretreatment blood and lower post-treatment tumor TCRbeta clonality.

Blood cells were analyzed directly, without culture or expansion. Germline CDR1 and CDR2: SEHNR and FQNEAQ (reference sequence). V lost 5 bases to trimming and J lost 4 bases, with 11 bases between them. This CDR3 spans 13 amino acids. Some clones are missing from TCRdb's copy, which holds only in-frame ones; the method was immunoSEQ multiplex PCR. The data contain 84,000 or so clones, roughly four fifths of them seen just once; the ten biggest clones take up over 2.5%. Sample: PBMCs, taken before nivolumab (anti-PD-1) treatment. The TCR sequence derives from a person aged 40 to 85 with oral cavity squamous cell carcinoma. This rearrangement joins TRBV7-9 to TRBJ1-2; D remains ambiguous. The CDR3 nucleotides read TGTGCCAGCAGCCCCCGAGCATCCTATGGCTACACCTTC. This encodes CASSPRASYGYTF.